Listed below are T cell receptor beta chains from one sample, sequenced in a study of T cell changes during pregnancy in multiple sclerosis. Using immunoSEQ multiplex PCR, the repertoire was profiled, and TCRdb retains in-frame clones only, with some absent. Among approximately 43,000 clones listed, 93% were seen once. The sample consisted of CD8+ T cells from peripheral blood mononuclear cells, taken after pregnancy. Every receptor here comes from a female donor with multiple sclerosis, enrolled in a pregnancy study. CDR3s include the opening cysteine and the closing phenylalanine or tryptophan. The D gene is left open where the match is weak. A row's size may be missing; if present it is once, few, many or a size class.

size: -; length: 14; D: TRBD1; J: TRBJ2-7; V: TRBV9; DNA: TGTGCCAGCAGCGACCCGGGACAGGGAAACGAGCAGTACTTC; CDR3: CASSDPGQGNEQYF
size: -; length: 14; D: -; J: TRBJ2-1; V: TRBV11-2; DNA: TGTGCCAGCAGCTTCCCGGGACTTGCAAATGAGCAGTTCTTC; CDR3: CASSFPGLANEQFF
size: -; length: 15; D: -; J: TRBJ2-7; V: TRBV27; DNA: TGTGCCAGCAGTTTAACCCGCGGCAGGGCGAACGAGCAGTACTTC; CDR3: CASSLTRGRANEQYF
size: -; length: 14; D: TRBD1; J: TRBJ2-7; V: TRBV7-9; DNA: TGTGCCAGCAGCATACAGGGGTTGGGTTACGAGCAGTACTTC; CDR3: CASSIQGLGYEQYF
size: -; length: 18; D: TRBD2; J: TRBJ2-1; V: TRBV7-9; DNA: TGTGCCAGCAGCACCATCCAACTAGCGGGTAGCTCCTACAATGAGCAGTTCTTC; CDR3: CASSTIQLAGSSYNEQFF
size: -; length: 15; D: -; J: TRBJ2-3; V: TRBV6-5; DNA: TGTGCCAGCAGTTACGGGGCGGGACCTATGGATACGCAGTATTTT; CDR3: CASSYGAGPMDTQYF
size: -; length: 18; D: TRBD2; J: TRBJ2-1; V: TRBV15; DNA: TGTGCCACCAGCCCTGGGACTAGCGGGAGGGCCGCCTACAATGAGCAGTTCTTC; CDR3: CATSPGTSGRAAYNEQFF
size: -; length: 14; D: TRBD1; J: TRBJ1-2; V: TRBV7-6; DNA: TGTGCCAGCAGCTTAGAGGGACAGGGGCATGGCTACACCTTC; CDR3: CASSLEGQGHGYTF
size: -; length: 15; D: TRBD2; J: TRBJ2-1; V: TRBV6-4; DNA: TGTGCCAGCAGTGTAGCGGGAGGCTCCTACAATGAGCAGTTCTTC; CDR3: CASSVAGGSYNEQFF
size: once; length: 16; D: TRBD2; J: TRBJ2-1; V: TRBV11-2; DNA: TGTGCCAGCAGCTTAGGTACTAGCGGGAGTAACAATGAGCAGTTCTTC; CDR3: CASSLGTSGSNNEQFF
size: -; length: 13; D: TRBD1; J: TRBJ2-5; V: TRBV5-1; DNA: TGCGCCAGCAGGACAGGGGATGTGGAGACCCAGTACTTC; CDR3: CASRTGDVETQYF
size: -; length: 15; D: -; J: TRBJ1-3; V: TRBV15; DNA: TGTGCCACCAGCAGAGGGGGGGGCCCTGGAAACACCATATATTTT; CDR3: CATSRGGGPGNTIYF
size: -; length: 13; D: TRBD1; J: TRBJ1-1; V: TRBV18; DNA: TGTGCCAGCTCACCAGGAGACAGGGATGAAGCTTTCTTT; CDR3: CASSPGDRDEAFF
size: -; length: 15; D: -; J: TRBJ2-1; V: TRBV29-1; DNA: TGCAGCGTGCCTAGCCAGGGGAGAGAGAACAATGAGCAGTTCTTC; CDR3: CSVPSQGRENNEQFF
size: -; length: 15; D: TRBD1; J: TRBJ2-7; V: TRBV4-1; DNA: TGCGCCAGCAGCCCAGTTCGACAGGGAAAAGACGAGCAGTACTTC; CDR3: CASSPVRQGKDEQYF
size: -; length: 15; D: TRBD1; J: TRBJ1-5; V: TRBV27; DNA: TGTGCCAGCAGTCCGGGACAGGAATTAAGAAGGCCCCAGCATTTT; CDR3: CASSPGQELRRPQHF
size: -; length: 12; D: -; J: TRBJ1-5; V: TRBV9; DNA: TGTGCCAGCAGCTCCGGAGGGGAGCCCCAGCATTTT; CDR3: CASSSGGEPQHF
size: -; length: 17; D: TRBD1; J: TRBJ2-7; V: TRBV10-1; DNA: TGCGCCAGCAGTGAGCGGGGGTGGGACAGGGGGCCCTCCGAGCAGTACTTC; CDR3: CASSERGWDRGPSEQYF
size: many; length: 15; D: TRBD2; J: TRBJ2-1; V: TRBV2; DNA: TGTGCCAGCAGTGATTCGGGAGGGGACTGGAATGAGCAGTTCTTC; CDR3: CASSDSGGDWNEQFF
size: -; length: 13; D: -; J: TRBJ2-7; V: TRBV7-8; DNA: TGTGCCAGCAGCTTAGGCGGACTCTACGAGCAGTACTTC; CDR3: CASSLGGLYEQYF
size: -; length: 13; D: -; J: TRBJ1-1; V: TRBV19; DNA: TGTGCCAGTTCCTTATCTTGGAACACTGAAGCTTTCTTT; CDR3: CASSLSWNTEAFF
size: once; length: 15; D: -; J: TRBJ2-2; V: TRBV28; DNA: TGTGCCAGCAGTTTTCGGTACAGGAACACCGGGGAGCTGTTTTTT; CDR3: CASSFRYRNTGELFF
size: -; length: 15; D: -; J: TRBJ2-3; V: TRBV11-2; DNA: TGTGCCAGCCTGGGGGCCTTCTCATTCACAGATACGCAGTATTTT; CDR3: CASLGAFSFTDTQYF
size: -; length: 18; D: TRBD1; J: TRBJ1-2; V: TRBV23-1; DNA: TGCGCCAGCAGTCATGGAGGTGGGGGGACAGAATACCACTATGGCTACACCTTC; CDR3: CASSHGGGGTEYHYGYTF
size: few; length: 15; D: TRBD2; J: TRBJ2-7; V: TRBV4-3; DNA: TGCGCCAGCAGCCAAGGCTACAGACTAGCGGGCGAGCAGTACTTC; CDR3: CASSQGYRLAGEQYF
size: -; length: 14; D: -; J: TRBJ2-7; V: TRBV7-8; DNA: TGTGCCAGCAGCTTTCGCGGGGGCGCCTACGAGCAGTACTTC; CDR3: CASSFRGGAYEQYF